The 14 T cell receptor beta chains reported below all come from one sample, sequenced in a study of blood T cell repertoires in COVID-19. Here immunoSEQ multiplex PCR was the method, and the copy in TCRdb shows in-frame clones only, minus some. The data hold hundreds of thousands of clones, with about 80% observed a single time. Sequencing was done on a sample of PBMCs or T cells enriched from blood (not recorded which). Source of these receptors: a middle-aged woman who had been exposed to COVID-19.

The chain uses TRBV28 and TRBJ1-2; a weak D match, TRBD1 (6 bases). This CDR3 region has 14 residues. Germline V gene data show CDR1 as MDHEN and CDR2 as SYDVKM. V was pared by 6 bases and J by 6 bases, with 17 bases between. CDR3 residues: CASSPTGGPDGYTF. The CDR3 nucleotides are TGTGCCAGCAGCCCTACGGGGGGGCCGGATGGCTACACCTTC.

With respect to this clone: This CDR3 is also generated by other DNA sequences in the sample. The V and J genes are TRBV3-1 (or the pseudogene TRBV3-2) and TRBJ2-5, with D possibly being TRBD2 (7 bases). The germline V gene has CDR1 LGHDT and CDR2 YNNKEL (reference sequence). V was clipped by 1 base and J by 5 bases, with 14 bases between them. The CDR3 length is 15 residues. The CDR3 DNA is TGTGCCAGCAGCCAAGGTGGGGGGGCCGGTGAGACCCAGTACTTC. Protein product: CASSQGGGAGETQYF.

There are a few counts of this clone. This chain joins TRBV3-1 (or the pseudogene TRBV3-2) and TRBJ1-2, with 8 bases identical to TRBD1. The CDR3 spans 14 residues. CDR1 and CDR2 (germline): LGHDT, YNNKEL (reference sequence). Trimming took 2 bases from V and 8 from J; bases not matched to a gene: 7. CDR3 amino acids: CASSQQGATWGYTF. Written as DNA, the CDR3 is TGTGCCAGCAGCCAACAGGGGGCGACATGGGGCTACACCTTC.

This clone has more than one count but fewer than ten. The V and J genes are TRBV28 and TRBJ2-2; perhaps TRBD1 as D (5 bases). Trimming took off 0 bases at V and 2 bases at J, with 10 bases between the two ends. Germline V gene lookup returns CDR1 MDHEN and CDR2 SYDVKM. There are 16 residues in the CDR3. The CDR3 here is CASSLWSRENTGELFF. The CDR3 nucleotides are TGTGCCAGCAGTTTATGGTCCAGGGAAAACACCGGGGAGCTGTTTTTT.

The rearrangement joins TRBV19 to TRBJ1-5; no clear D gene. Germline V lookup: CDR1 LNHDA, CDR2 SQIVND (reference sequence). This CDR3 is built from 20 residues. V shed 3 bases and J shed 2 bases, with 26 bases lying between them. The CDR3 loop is CASSIPNTVYRKRGNQPQHF. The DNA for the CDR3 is TGTGCCAGTAGTATCCCCAACACGGTATATAGAAAACGGGGCAATCAGCCCCAGCATTTT.

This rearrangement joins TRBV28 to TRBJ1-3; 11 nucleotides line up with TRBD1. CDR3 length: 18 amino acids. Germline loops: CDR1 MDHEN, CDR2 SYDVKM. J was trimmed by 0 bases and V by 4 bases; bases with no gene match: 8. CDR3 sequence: CASSSWGGTGGSGNTIYF. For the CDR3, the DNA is TGTGCCAGCAGTTCTTGGGGAGGGACAGGGGGCTCTGGAAACACCATATATTTT. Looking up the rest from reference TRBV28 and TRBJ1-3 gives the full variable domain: DVKVTQSSRYLVKRTGEKVFLECVQDMDHENMFWYRQDPGLGLRLIYFSYDVKMKEKGDIPEGYSVSREKKERFSLILESASTNQTSMYLCASSSWGGTGGSGNTIYFGEGSWLTVV.

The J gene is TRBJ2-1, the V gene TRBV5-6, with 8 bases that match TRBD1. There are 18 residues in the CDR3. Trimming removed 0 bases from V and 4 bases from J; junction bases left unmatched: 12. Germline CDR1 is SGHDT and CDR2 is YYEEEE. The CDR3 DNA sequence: TGTGCCAGCAGCTTGGGCGTTCTAGGACAGGGTGGATACAATGAGCAGTTCTTC. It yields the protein CASSLGVLGQGGYNEQFF.

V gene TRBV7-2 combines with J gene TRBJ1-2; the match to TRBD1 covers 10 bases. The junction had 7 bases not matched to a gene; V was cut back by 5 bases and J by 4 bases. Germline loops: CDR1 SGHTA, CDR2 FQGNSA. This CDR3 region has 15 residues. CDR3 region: CASSQRQGAGYGYTF. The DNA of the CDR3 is TGTGCCAGCAGCCAAAGACAGGGGGCGGGCTATGGCTACACCTTC.

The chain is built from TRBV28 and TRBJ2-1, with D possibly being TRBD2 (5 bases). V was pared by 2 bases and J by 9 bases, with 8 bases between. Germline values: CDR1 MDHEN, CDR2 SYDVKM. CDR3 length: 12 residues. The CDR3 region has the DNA TGTGCCAGCAGTTTAGGAAGCGGTGAGCAGTTCTTC. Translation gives CASSLGSGEQFF. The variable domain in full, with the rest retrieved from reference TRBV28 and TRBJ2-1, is DVKVTQSSRYLVKRTGEKVFLECVQDMDHENMFWYRQDPGLGLRLIYFSYDVKMKEKGDIPEGYSVSREKKERFSLILESASTNQTSMYLCASSLGSGEQFFGPGTRLTVL.

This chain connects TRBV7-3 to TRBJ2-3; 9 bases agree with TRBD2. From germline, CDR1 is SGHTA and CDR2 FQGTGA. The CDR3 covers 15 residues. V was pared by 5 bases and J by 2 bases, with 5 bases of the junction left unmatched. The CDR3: CASSLRGGVTDTQYF. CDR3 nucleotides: TGTGCCAGCAGCCTGCGGGGGGGTGTCACAGATACGCAGTATTTT. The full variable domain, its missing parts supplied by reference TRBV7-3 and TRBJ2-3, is GAGVSQTPSNKVTEKGKYVELRCDPISGHTALYWYRQSLGQGPEFLIYFQGTGAADDSGLPNDRFFAVRPEGSVSTLKIQRTERGDSAVYLCASSLRGGVTDTQYFGPGTRLTVL.

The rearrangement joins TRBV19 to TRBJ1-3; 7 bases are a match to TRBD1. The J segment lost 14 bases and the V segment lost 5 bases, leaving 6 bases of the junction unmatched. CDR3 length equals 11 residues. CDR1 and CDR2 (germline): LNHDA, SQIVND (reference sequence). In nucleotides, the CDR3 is TGTGCCAGTAGTGGACCGGGACAGTTATATTTT. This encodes CASSGPGQLYF.

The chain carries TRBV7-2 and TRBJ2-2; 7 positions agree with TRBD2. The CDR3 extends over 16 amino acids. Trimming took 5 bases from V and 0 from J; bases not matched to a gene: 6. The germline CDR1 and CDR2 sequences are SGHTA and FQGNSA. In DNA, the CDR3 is TGTGCCAGCAGCCCCCTTGGGGGGGCGAACACCGGGGAGCTGTTTTTT. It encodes CASSPLGGANTGELFF. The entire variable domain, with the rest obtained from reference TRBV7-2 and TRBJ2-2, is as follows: GAGVSQSPSNKVTEKGKDVELRCDPISGHTALYWYRQSLGQGLEFLIYFQGNSAPDKSGLPSDRFSAERTGGSVSTLTIQRTQQEDSAVYLCASSPLGGANTGELFFGEGSRLTVL.

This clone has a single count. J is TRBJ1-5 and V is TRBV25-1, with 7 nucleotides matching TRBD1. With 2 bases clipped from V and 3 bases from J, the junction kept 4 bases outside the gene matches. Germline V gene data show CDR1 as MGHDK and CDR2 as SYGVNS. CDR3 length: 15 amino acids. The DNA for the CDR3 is TGTGCCAGCAGTGAAAACAGGGGAGACAATCAGCCCCAGCATTTT. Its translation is CASSENRGDNQPQHF.

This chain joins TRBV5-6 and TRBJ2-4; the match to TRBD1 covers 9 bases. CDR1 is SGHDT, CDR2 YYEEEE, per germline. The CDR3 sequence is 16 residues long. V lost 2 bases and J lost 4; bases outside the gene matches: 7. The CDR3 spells CASSFKPGQGKNIQYF. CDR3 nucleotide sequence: TGTGCCAGCAGCTTTAAGCCGGGACAGGGAAAAAACATTCAGTACTTC.